The 12 T cell receptor beta chains in this list originate from one sample, sequenced in a study of molecular identifiers for immune sequencing clone quantification. TCRdb fed the PCR reads into MiXCR, producing one record per CDR3 protein. Here the sample spans approximately 320,000 distinct CDR3 sequences, roughly 24% being singletons. Sequencing input: naive CD8+ T cells from blood, with Jurkat cell RNA spiked in. Stated subset: FACS-sorted CD8+CD4-CCR7+CD45RA+ naive T cells. The receptors derive from a human donor in good health. Some libraries in this study had Jurkat cell RNA spiked in.

Turning to this clonotype: A clone one base away is much larger, so this may be a read error. The chain has TRBV14 and TRBJ2-5, with D hard to call. The germline CDR1 and CDR2 sequences are SGHDN and FVKESK. The CDR3 totals 17 residues. V was pared by 0 bases and J by 1 base, with 15 bases between. The CDR3 DNA follows: TGTGCCAGCAGCCAAGACCGTGCATCCGCCCTCCAAGAGACCCAGTACTTC. Amino acid sequence: CASSQDRASALQETQYF.

This clonotype was counted ten times or more. The CDR3 nucleotides read TGTGCCTGGGGACAGGCCTACGAGCAGTACTTC. Translated, it gives CAWGQAYEQYF. The chain joins TRBV30 to TRBJ2-7; 7 bases are shared with TRBD1. With 5 bases clipped from V and 2 bases from J, the junction kept 0 bases outside the gene matches. Germline loops: CDR1 GTSNPN, CDR2 SVGIG (reference sequence). The CDR3 consists of 11 residues.

This clonotype appeared many times. Written as DNA, the CDR3 is TGTGCCAGCAGCTTGGTGGTTAGCGGGCAAGAGACCCAGTACTTC. Its translation: CASSLVVSGQETQYF. The chain recombines TRBV5-4 with TRBJ2-5; 7 nucleotides match TRBD2. CDR3 length: 15 amino acids. Germline CDR1 and CDR2: SGHNT and YYREEE (reference sequence). The V gene end was trimmed by 0 bases and the J gene end by 2 bases; junction bases not matched to a gene: 4.

This clonotype was seen many times. V and J are TRBV13 and TRBJ1-3; D is perhaps TRBD1 (5 bases). Trimming removed 5 bases at V and 0 bases at J, with 11 bases between. Germline V gene sequence: CDR1 PRHDT, CDR2 FYEKMQ (reference sequence). The CDR3 contains 15 residues. CDR3 nucleotides: TGTGCCAGCAGCCATGACAGAAGCTCTGGAAACACCATATATTTT. Translated: CASSHDRSSGNTIYF.

CDR3 sequence (DNA): TGTGCCAGCAGTGAAGAGCCCCACAGGGTAAGCTTCTACGAGCAGTACTTC. It codes for CASSEEPHRVSFYEQYF. The genes are TRBV6-1 and TRBJ2-7, with TRBD1 as a possible D gene (6 bases). Germline loops: CDR1 MNHNS, CDR2 SASEGT. V was shortened by 1 base and J by 3 bases, with 19 bases between the two germline ends. There are 17 residues in the CDR3.

In regard to this clonotype: This may come from a read error, since a much larger clone is one base off. A read error is likely, as this CDR3 ends without the conserved phenylalanine or tryptophan. The rearrangement joins TRBV7-9 to TRBJ2-3; D possibly corresponds to TRBD2 (6 bases). The germline V gene encodes CDR1 SEHNR and CDR2 FQNEAQ (reference sequence). Trimming removed 4 bases at V and 2 bases at J, with 22 bases between. There are 18 residues in the CDR3. CDR3 bases: TGTGCCAGCAGCTGGTTAGAGGGAGGCACGTTGGACACAGATACGCAGTATCTT. Translation gives CASSWLEGGTLDTDTQYL.

J is TRBJ1-2 and V is TRBV19; no clear D. The CDR3 contains 13 residues. The ends were cut back, 5 bases at V and 10 bases at J, with 17 bases in the middle. Germline CDR1 reads LNHDA; CDR2 reads SQIVND (reference sequence). The CDR3 here is CASSPPIGINYTF. CDR3 coding DNA: TGTGCCAGTAGTCCTCCCATCGGAATCAACTACACCTTC.

This clonotype was counted many times. The chain recombines TRBV5-1 with TRBJ2-3, with 9 bases that match TRBD2. The ends lost 0 bases at V and 5 bases at J; junction bases unmatched: 10. This CDR3 comprises 17 residues. The germline gives CDR1 SGHRS, CDR2 YFSETQ. The CDR3 reads CASSLGSLAGYGDTQYF. In DNA, the CDR3 is TGCGCCAGCAGCTTGGGGTCCCTAGCGGGATACGGAGATACGCAGTATTTT.

Regarding this clonotype: A much more abundant neighbour one base away suggests this may be a read error. In this CDR3 the conserved last residue, phenylalanine or tryptophan, is missing, so a read error is likely. The genes are TRBV4-3 and TRBJ2-1, with D possibly TRBD1 on 6 matching bases. This CDR3 region has 15 residues. The V end was cut by 3 bases, the J end by 0 bases, with 9 bases between. Germline CDR1 and CDR2: LGHNA and YSLEER. The chain's CDR3 is CASSQEDSSYNEQFL. CDR3 coding DNA: TGCGCCAGCAGCCAGGAGGACAGCTCCTACAATGAGCAGTTCCTC.

Regarding this clonotype: The germline gene is not matched at one end of the junction; a read error may be the cause. V and J are TRBV5-1 and TRBJ1-1; D might be TRBD1 (5 bases). The CDR3 sequence is 14 residues long. Germline lookup yields CDR1 SGHRS and CDR2 YFSETQ. The CDR3 is CPSSLGGGYTEAFF. CDR3 bases: TGCCCCAGCAGCTTGGGGGGGGGGTACACTGAAGCTTTCTTT.

This clonotype has a count of ten or more. This sequence joins TRBV25-1 and TRBJ2-1; D gene unclear. Between the trimmed V and J ends, which lost 1 base and 15 bases, there was a span of 19 bases. The CDR3 loop spans 14 amino acids. Per germline, CDR1 MGHDK and CDR2 SYGVNS. For the CDR3, the DNA is TGTGCCAGCAGTGAATCGATAAGGGTTGAGAGCTTGTTCTTC. The encoded protein is CASSESIRVESLFF.

This clonotype was detected a few times. This CDR3 reads CASNLGTGGTEQFF. The CDR3 nucleotides are TGTGCCAGCAACTTAGGGACAGGGGGCACTGAGCAGTTCTTC. The J gene is TRBJ2-1, the V gene TRBV6-2 or TRBV6-3; TRBD1 matches 12 bases. The CDR3 contains 14 residues. From germline, CDR1 is MNHEY and CDR2 SVGEGT. Losses at the gene ends were 7 bases for V and 9 bases for J; bases not matched to a gene: 7.